A selection of T cell receptor beta chains follows, all from one sample in a study of human thymus T cells. Assay used: immunoSEQ multiplex PCR; TCRdb lists only in-frame clones, some missing. The sample lists about 130,000 clones; around 94% were seen once. Sequencing was carried out using thymus tissue. The receptor set was obtained from a boy younger than two with a congenital heart defect but otherwise immunologically healthy. Both conserved end residues are part of each CDR3. D genes are given only for firm matches. Only part of the rows carry a size: once, few, many, or a class if the clone is expanded.

D gene,J gene,clone size,V gene,CDR3 protein,CDR3 DNA
-,TRBJ1-2,few,TRBV5-1,CASSLGSGYTF,TGCGCCAGCAGCTTGGGGAGTGGCTACACCTTC
-,TRBJ2-3,-,TRBV7-2,CASSLVEGANTQYF,TGTGCCAGCAGCTTAGTTGAAGGAGCGAATACGCAGTATTTT
-,TRBJ1-1,-,TRBV6-4,CASSDSYMNTEAFF,TGTGCCAGCAGTGACAGCTACATGAACACTGAAGCTTTCTTT
-,TRBJ1-1,-,TRBV14,CASSRRDLGESVYTEAFF,TGTGCCAGCAGCCGCCGGGACCTAGGGGAGTCTGTCTACACTGAAGCTTTCTTT
-,TRBJ1-1,-,TRBV19,CASSSNPLQGNTEAFF,TGTGCCAGTAGCTCTAACCCCCTACAGGGGAACACTGAAGCTTTCTTT
TRBD1,TRBJ2-2,-,TRBV28,CASSPTGQGVLGELFF,TGTGCCAGCTCCCCCACAGGACAGGGGGTTCTCGGGGAGCTGTTTTTT
TRBD1,TRBJ2-3,once,TRBV6-1,CASSEVIREQGGADTQYF,TGTGCCAGCAGTGAAGTGATTAGGGAACAGGGGGGAGCAGATACGCAGTATTTT
TRBD1,TRBJ2-1,-,TRBV4-2,CASSLETGDRGNPNEQFF,TGTGCCAGCAGCTTGGAGACCGGAGACAGGGGAAACCCCAATGAGCAGTTCTTC
-,TRBJ1-2,-,TRBV20-1,CSAGLSGYTF,TGCAGTGCTGGCCTCTCTGGCTACACCTTC
-,TRBJ2-1,-,TRBV25-1,CASSGISRRSYNEQFF,TGTGCCAGCAGTGGAATATCCCGTCGTAGCTACAATGAGCAGTTCTTC
TRBD2,TRBJ2-1,-,TRBV27,CASSLGLEGDEQFF,TGTGCCAGCAGTCTGGGACTAGAAGGCGATGAGCAGTTCTTC
TRBD2,TRBJ2-3,-,TRBV7-2,CASSRDWASGGFSTDTQYF,TGTGCCAGCAGCAGAGACTGGGCTAGCGGGGGGTTTAGCACAGATACGCAGTATTTT
-,TRBJ1-1,-,TRBV21-1,CASSNLEGTEAFF,TGTGCCAGCAGCAACCTGGAAGGGACTGAAGCTTTCTTT
-,TRBJ1-1,-,TRBV19,CASLSKKSKQGNTEAFF,TGTGCCAGTCTCAGCAAGAAAAGCAAACAGGGCAACACTGAAGCTTTCTTT
-,TRBJ2-7,once,TRBV7-2,CASSPGHPPYEQYF,TGTGCCAGCAGCCCGGGGCACCCACCCTACGAGCAGTACTTC
TRBD1,TRBJ1-5,-,TRBV11-2,CASSLGQGADQPQHF,TGTGCCAGCAGCCTAGGACAGGGGGCGGATCAGCCCCAGCATTTT
TRBD1,TRBJ2-1,-,TRBV10-3,CAISGNRDRGYNEQFF,TGTGCCATCAGTGGGAACCGGGACAGGGGATACAATGAGCAGTTCTTC
-,TRBJ1-2,-,TRBV5-1,CASGTDRTRGYTF,TGCGCCAGCGGAACTGACAGGACGAGGGGCTACACCTTC
TRBD1,TRBJ2-7,-,TRBV6-5,CASSPRDRVGYEQYF,TGTGCCAGCAGTCCCCGGGACAGGGTGGGCTACGAGCAGTACTTC
TRBD1,TRBJ2-2,-,TRBV4-1,CASSHRPGQDYTGELFF,TGCGCCAGCAGCCACCGACCGGGACAGGACTACACCGGGGAGCTGTTTTTT
-,TRBJ1-1,-,TRBV11-3,CASSPRQTDVNTEAFF,TGTGCCAGCAGCCCCCGACAGACCGACGTGAACACTGAAGCTTTCTTT
-,TRBJ2-1,few,TRBV28,CASSFLCTNEQFF,TGTGCCAGCAGTTTCCTATGCACCAATGAGCAGTTCTTC
-,TRBJ2-3,-,TRBV15,CATSRDKGGGDTQYF,TGTGCCACCAGCAGAGATAAGGGGGGGGGAGATACGCAGTATTTT
TRBD1,TRBJ2-7,-,TRBV30,CAWTPCRDRGDRISYEQYF,TGTGCCTGGACTCCCTGCCGGGACAGAGGGGACAGGATCTCCTACGAGCAGTACTTC
-,TRBJ2-5,once,TRBV19,CASSIDNPGRAGETQYF,TGTGCCAGTAGTATAGACAATCCAGGTAGGGCGGGAGAGACCCAGTACTTC
-,TRBJ2-1,-,TRBV7-7,CASSPDWVTEYNEQFF,TGTGCCAGCAGCCCCGATTGGGTCACAGAATACAATGAGCAGTTCTTC